These 11 T cell receptor beta chains share one sample of origin, sequenced in a study of OX40 agonist ivuxolimab in advanced cancers. Profiling relied on immunoSEQ multiplex PCR, and the TCRdb table lists in-frame clones only, not all of them. The sample contains approximately 63,000 clones, 75% to 85% of which appear only once. The sample in question was CD4+ or CD8+ T cells sorted from blood, obtained in a trial of the OX40 agonist ivuxolimab. These TCRs come from an adult with an advanced solid tumor such as melanoma, head and neck, liver or kidney cancer.

The chain has TRBV5-1 and TRBJ2-1; no clear D. Germline assignment: CDR1 SGHRS and CDR2 YFSETQ. There are 14 residues in the CDR3. V gave up 8 bases and J gave up 0 bases, with 12 bases separating them. The CDR3 DNA is TGCGCCAGTATGCCCAGCCTCTCCTACAATGAGCAGTTCTTC. Translation: CASMPSLSYNEQFF.

This clone was seen a few times. The J gene is TRBJ2-7, the V gene TRBV19, with 7 bases aligning to TRBD1. The CDR3 totals 14 residues. CDR1 is LNHDA and CDR2 is SQIVND in the germline V gene (reference sequence). Unmatched junction bases numbered 4, after V lost 5 bases and J lost 0 bases. CDR3 in amino acids: CASSSRDSSYEQYF. The CDR3 coding sequence is TGTGCCAGTAGTTCCAGGGACAGCTCCTACGAGCAGTACTTC.

The V gene is TRBV28, the J gene TRBJ1-5; D call uncertain. Trimming took off 7 bases at V and 5 bases at J, with 18 bases between the two ends. CDR3 length: 15 amino acids. From germline, CDR1 is MDHEN and CDR2 SYDVKM. CDR3 sequence: CASNPAGLEHQPQHF. DNA for the CDR3: TGTGCCAGCAACCCCGCTGGCCTCGAACATCAGCCCCAGCATTTT.

As DNA, the CDR3 is TGTGCCAGCAGTCCCCCGGGGGGAAGGAGTGACTATGGCTACACCTTC. The encoded protein is CASSPPGGRSDYGYTF. This sequence joins TRBV27 and TRBJ1-2; the D gene is possibly TRBD1 (5 bases). Germline V CDR1 and CDR2: MNHEY, SMNVEV (reference sequence). CDR3 length equals 16 residues. The V end was cut by 5 bases, the J end by 3 bases, with 19 bases between.

The rearrangement uses TRBV10-3 and TRBJ1-2, with 8 bases fitting TRBD1. Germline V gives CDR1 ENHRY, CDR2 SYGVKD. This CDR3 has 14 residues. The V segment lost 6 bases and the J segment 2 bases; nucleotides outside the gene matches: 5. DNA of the CDR3: TGTGCCATCAGCCGACAGGGGACGAACTATGGCTACACCTTC. It translates to CAISRQGTNYGYTF.

At least ten counts were recorded for this clone. This chain links TRBV6-5 with TRBJ1-2; D uncertain. The CDR3 loop spans 14 amino acids. V was shortened by 0 bases and J by 3 bases, with 8 bases between the two germline ends. Germline V gene lookup returns CDR1 MNHEY and CDR2 SVGAGI. CDR3 bases: TGTGCCAGCAGTTACTCGAGGACGGACTATGGCTACACCTTC. Its translation is CASSYSRTDYGYTF.

The chain combines TRBV27 with TRBJ2-7; no clear D gene. This CDR3 has 11 amino acids. The V end was cut by 7 bases, the J end by 4 bases, with 8 bases between. Germline V gene sequence: CDR1 MNHEY, CDR2 SMNVEV (reference sequence). CDR3 loop: CASKSKYEQYF. The DNA of the CDR3 is TGTGCCAGCAAGTCTAAATACGAGCAGTACTTC.

The J gene is TRBJ2-5, the V gene TRBV6-1; 7 bases fit TRBD1. The germline gives CDR1 MNHNS, CDR2 SASEGT. CDR3 length: 18 residues. J gave up 5 bases and V 3 bases, and 18 bases lay outside the gene matches. The CDR3 DNA sequence: TGTGCCAGCAGTGAGAGTTGGGGCTACACAGGGGTAGGGGAGACCCAGTACTTC. Translated, it gives CASSESWGYTGVGETQYF.

The chain has TRBV4-3 and TRBJ2-3; TRBD1 or TRBD2 may be the D gene (6 bases each). Germline V gives CDR1 LGHNA, CDR2 YSLEER. The V end lost 0 bases, the J end lost 4 bases, and 11 bases lay between the germline ends. The CDR3 spans 15 residues. CDR3 amino acids: CASSQETGAADTQYF. In nucleotides, the CDR3 is TGCGCCAGCAGCCAAGAGACGGGGGCGGCAGATACGCAGTATTTT.

The chain links TRBV18 to TRBJ1-2; D perhaps matches TRBD1 (5 bases). CDR1 is KGHSH and CDR2 is LQKENI in the germline V gene. The CDR3 runs 15 residues. Trimming pared 3 bases from V and 4 bases from J, leaving 15 bases between. The CDR3 here is CASSPRGVPGYGYTF. CDR3 in DNA: TGTGCCAGCTCACCGCGGGGGGTGCCTGGCTATGGCTACACCTTC. Combining the CDR3 with reference TRBV18 and TRBJ1-2 gives the whole variable domain NAGVMQNPRHLVRRRGQEARLRCSPMKGHSHVYWYRQLPEEGLKFMVYLQKENIIDESGMPKERFSAEFPKEGPSILRIQQVVRGDSAAYFCASSPRGVPGYGYTFGSGTRLTVV.

The chain combines TRBV5-6 with TRBJ1-5; possibly TRBD1 for D (6 bases). In germline, CDR1 is SGHDT, CDR2 YYEEEE. V lost 3 bases, J lost 1 base, and 11 bases lay in between. The CDR3 loop spans 15 amino acids. CDR3 sequence reads: CASSWGQGSNQPQHF. CDR3 DNA sequence: TGTGCCAGCAGCTGGGGGCAGGGGAGCAATCAGCCCCAGCATTTT.